This TCR beta chain emerged from a study of technical replicates of blood from a few donors. TCRdb's copy holds only in-frame clones and misses some; the assay was immunoSEQ multiplex PCR. The data show about 69,000 clones, with around 90% seen just once and 4% to 5% held by the top ten. This sequence was found in a human donor in good health. Some clones in this sample may be carry-over from other donors' samples. Sequenced sample: PBMCs.

The CDR3 region is CASSSPGQNTGELFF. The CDR3 DNA reads as TGTGCCAGCAGCTCCCCGGGACAGAACACCGGGGAGCTGTTTTTT. J is TRBJ2-2 and V is TRBV7-9; weak D call: TRBD1 (6 bases). The CDR3 extends over 15 amino acids. Trimming left V 4 bases short and J 1 base short, with 10 bases between. Germline CDR1 SEHNR, CDR2 FQNEAQ (reference sequence).